The rows below give T cell receptor beta chains drawn from one sample of a study of cytomegalovirus exposure and HLA in healthy donors. Clones were sequenced by immunoSEQ multiplex PCR, and TCRdb holds only the in-frame ones, with some missing. The data hold about 76,000 clones, with under 80% observed a single time. Sequencing was performed on PBMCs. These receptors came from a man aged 55 to 70 in good health and CMV-seropositive. Both conserved end residues are trimmed from each CDR3.

v_call cdr3_aa
TRBV7-9 ASSSLLGTPNTEAF
TRBV5-1 ASSSHNQETQY
TRBV5-1 ASSLGLRNTEAF
TRBV7-9 ASSLEGDSPLH
TRBV7-9 ASTLVGGYYNEQF
TRBV9 ASSVDPLAAGGYT
TRBV7-9 SSSLATSLNEQF
TRBV6-5 ASSYSTGGIYGYT
TRBV11-2 ASSLVDSYNSPLH
TRBV7-7 ASSSDRGRTEAF
TRBV9 ASRPGGTYTGELF
TRBV29-1 SVEGTASYNEQF
TRBV21-1 ASSKQAGAYTDTQY
TRBV9 ASSPSTDTQY
TRBV27 ASSSGYEQY
TRBV5-4 ASTEEAGGGDTQY
TRBV7-9 ASSPQGLAEYNEQF
TRBV7-2 ASSSQVSTEAF
TRBV2 ASSEASDYSYNEQF
TRBV7-9 ASSWGVLYEQY
TRBV7-6 ASSLASRQTDTQY
TRBV9 ASSVEGQRNTGELF
TRBV11-2 ASRPRGLAGSYEQY
TRBV7-9 ASSFNDAGVTDTQY
TRBV30 ASWTISNTGELF
TRBV18 ASSRAVSGGITYEQY
TRBV7-2 ASRPTGSGNTIY
TRBV18 ASSPPNRGGTNTEAF
TRBV18 ASSPRTSGGANEQF
TRBV6-5 ASSTRGLAGYEQY
TRBV11-3 ASSLEVTGELF
TRBV7-7 ASSSGQGEGYEQY